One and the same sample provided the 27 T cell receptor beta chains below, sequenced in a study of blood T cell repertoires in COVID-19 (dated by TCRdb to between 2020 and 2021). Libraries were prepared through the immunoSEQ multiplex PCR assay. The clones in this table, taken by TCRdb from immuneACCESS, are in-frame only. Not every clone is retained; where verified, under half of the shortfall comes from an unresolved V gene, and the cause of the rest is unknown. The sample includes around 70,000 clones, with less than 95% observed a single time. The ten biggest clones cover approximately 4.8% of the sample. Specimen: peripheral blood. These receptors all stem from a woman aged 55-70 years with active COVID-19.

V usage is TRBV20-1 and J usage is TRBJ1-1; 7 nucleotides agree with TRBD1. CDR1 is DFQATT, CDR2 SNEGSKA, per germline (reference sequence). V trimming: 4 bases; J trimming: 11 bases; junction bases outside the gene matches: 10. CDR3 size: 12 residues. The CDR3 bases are TGCAGTGCTATTGAGGGGGCCGGAACGGCTTTCTTT. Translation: CSAIEGAGTAFF.

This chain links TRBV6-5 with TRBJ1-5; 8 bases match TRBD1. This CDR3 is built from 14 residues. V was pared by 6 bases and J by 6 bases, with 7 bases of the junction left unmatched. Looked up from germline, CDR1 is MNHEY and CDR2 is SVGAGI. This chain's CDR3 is CASSLGQVRQPQHF. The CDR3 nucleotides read TGTGCCAGCAGCCTGGGACAGGTGCGTCAGCCCCAGCATTTT.

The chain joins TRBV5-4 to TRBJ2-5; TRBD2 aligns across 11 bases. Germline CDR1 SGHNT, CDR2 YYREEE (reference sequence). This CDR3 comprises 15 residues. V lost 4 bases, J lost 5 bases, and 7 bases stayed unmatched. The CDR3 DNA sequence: TGTGCCAGCAGCCCGGGACTAGCGGAGGGGGAGACCCAGTACTTC. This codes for CASSPGLAEGETQYF. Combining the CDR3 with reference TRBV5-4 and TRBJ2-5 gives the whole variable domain ETGVTQSPTHLIKTRGQQVTLRCSSQSGHNTVSWYQQALGQGPQFIFQYYREEENGRGNFPPRFSGLQFPNYSSELNVNALELDDSALYLCASSPGLAEGETQYFGPGTRLLVL.

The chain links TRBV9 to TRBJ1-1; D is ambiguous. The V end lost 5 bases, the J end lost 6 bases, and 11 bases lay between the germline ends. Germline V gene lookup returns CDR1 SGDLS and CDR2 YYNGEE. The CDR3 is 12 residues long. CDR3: CASSRLDAEAFF. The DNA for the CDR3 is TGTGCCAGCAGTCGACTAGACGCTGAAGCTTTCTTT.

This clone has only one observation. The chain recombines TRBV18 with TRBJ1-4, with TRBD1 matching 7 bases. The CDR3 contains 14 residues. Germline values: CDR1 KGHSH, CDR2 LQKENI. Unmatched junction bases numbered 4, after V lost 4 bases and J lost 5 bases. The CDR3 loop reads CASSLGTENEKLFF. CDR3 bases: TGTGCCAGCTCACTTGGGACAGAGAATGAAAAACTGTTTTTT.

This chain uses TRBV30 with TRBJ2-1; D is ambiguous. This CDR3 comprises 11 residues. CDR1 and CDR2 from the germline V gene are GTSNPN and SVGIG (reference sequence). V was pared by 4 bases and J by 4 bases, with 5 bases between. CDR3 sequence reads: CAWTLYNEQFF. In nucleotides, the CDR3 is TGTGCCTGGACGTTATACAATGAGCAGTTCTTC.

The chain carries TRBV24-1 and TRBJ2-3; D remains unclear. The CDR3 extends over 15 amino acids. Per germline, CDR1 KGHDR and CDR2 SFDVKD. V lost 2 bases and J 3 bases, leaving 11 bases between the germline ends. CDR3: CATSDWRHGTDTQYF. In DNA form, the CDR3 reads TGTGCCACCAGTGATTGGCGGCACGGGACAGATACGCAGTATTTT.

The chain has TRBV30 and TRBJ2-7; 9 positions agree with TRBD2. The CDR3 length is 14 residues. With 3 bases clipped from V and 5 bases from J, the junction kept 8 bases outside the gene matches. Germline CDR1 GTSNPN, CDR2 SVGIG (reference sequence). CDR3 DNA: TGTGCCTGGAGGCTCCGCGGGGGGGTAGACGAGCAGTACTTC. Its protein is CAWRLRGGVDEQYF.

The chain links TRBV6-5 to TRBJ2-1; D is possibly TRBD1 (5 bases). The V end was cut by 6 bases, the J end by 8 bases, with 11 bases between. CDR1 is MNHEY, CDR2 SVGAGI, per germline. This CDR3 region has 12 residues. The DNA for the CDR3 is TGTGCCAGCAGCACCACAGGTGATGAGCAGTTCTTC. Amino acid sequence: CASSTTGDEQFF.

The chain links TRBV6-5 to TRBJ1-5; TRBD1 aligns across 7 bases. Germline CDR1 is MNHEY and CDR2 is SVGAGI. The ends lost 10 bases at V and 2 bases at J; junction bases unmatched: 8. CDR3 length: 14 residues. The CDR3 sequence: CATSDRVGNQPQHF. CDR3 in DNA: TGTGCCACCAGCGACAGGGTTGGCAATCAGCCCCAGCATTTT.

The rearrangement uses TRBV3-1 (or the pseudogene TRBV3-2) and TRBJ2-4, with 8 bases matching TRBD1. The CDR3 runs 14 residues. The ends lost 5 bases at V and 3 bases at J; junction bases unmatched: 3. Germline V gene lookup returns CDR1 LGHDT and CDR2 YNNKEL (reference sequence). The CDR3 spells CASSSTGGKNIQYF. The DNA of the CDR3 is TGTGCCAGCAGCTCCACAGGGGGCAAAAACATTCAGTACTTC.

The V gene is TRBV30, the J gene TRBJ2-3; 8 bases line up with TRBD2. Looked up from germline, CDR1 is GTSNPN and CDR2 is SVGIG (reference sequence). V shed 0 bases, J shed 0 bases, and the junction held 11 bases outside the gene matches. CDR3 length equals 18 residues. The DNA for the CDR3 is TGTGCCTGGAGTGTAAAGAGGAGGGCTAGCGGGAGCACAGATACGCAGTATTTT. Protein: CAWSVKRRASGSTDTQYF.

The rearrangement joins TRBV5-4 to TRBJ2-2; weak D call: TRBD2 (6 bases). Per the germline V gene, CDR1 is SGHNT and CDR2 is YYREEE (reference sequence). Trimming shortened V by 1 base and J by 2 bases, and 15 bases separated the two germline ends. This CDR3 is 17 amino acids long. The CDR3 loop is CASSLRTAGPNTGELFF. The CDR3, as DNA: TGTGCCAGCAGCTTGAGGACGGCGGGACCAAACACCGGGGAGCTGTTTTTT.

The CDR3 here is CASLYQGYTEAFF. The CDR3 DNA is TGTGCCAGCCTATACCAGGGATACACTGAAGCTTTCTTT. The gene calls are TRBV6-5 and TRBJ1-1, with a weak D call TRBD1 (5 bases). The germline CDR1 and CDR2 sequences are MNHEY and SVGAGI. The germline V and J ends were trimmed by 8 bases and 3 bases, with 13 bases remaining between them. This CDR3 comprises 13 residues.

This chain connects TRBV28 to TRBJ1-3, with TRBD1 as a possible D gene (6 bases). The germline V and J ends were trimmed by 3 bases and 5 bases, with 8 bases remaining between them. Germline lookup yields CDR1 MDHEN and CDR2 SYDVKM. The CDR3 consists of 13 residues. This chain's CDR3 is CASSFGQRNTIYF. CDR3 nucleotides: TGTGCCAGCAGTTTCGGACAGCGAAACACCATATATTTT.

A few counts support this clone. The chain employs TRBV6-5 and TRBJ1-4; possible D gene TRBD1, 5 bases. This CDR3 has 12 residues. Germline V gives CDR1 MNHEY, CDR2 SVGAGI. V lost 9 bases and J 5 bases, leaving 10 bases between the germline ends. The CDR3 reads CARRAGNEKLFF. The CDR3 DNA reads TGTGCCAGGAGAGCAGGGAATGAAAAACTGTTTTTT.

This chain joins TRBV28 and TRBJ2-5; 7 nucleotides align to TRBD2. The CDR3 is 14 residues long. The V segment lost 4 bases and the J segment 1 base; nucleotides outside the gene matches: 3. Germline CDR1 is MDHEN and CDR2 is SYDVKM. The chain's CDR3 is CASSSREVQETQYF. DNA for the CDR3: TGTGCCAGCAGTTCCCGGGAGGTCCAAGAGACCCAGTACTTC.

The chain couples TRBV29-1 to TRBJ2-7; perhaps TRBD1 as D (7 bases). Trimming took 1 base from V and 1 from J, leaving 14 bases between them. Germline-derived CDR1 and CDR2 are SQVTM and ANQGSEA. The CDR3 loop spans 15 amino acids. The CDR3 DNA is TGCAGCGTTGAAGTCGGCAGGGGGGTATCCTACGAGCAGTACTTC. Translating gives CSVEVGRGVSYEQYF.

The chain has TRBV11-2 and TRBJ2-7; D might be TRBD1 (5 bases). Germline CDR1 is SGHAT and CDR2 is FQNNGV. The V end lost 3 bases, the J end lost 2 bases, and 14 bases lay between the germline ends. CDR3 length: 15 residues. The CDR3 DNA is TGTGCCAGCAGCTTCGTTCGCGGACAACCCTACGAGCAGTACTTC. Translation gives CASSFVRGQPYEQYF.

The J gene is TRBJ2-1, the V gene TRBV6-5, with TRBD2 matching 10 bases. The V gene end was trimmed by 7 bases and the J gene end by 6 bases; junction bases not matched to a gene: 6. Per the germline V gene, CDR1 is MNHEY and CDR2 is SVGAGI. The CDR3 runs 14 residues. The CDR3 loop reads CASMPSGRLNEQFF. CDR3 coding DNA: TGTGCCAGCATGCCTAGCGGGAGACTCAATGAGCAGTTCTTC.

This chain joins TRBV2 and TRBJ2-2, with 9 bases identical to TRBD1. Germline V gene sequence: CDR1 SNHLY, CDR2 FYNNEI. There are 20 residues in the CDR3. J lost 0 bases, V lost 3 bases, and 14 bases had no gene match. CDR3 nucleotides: TGTGCCAGCAGTGAGATTGGACAGGGGTGGAGGAATACGAACACCGGGGAGCTGTTTTTT. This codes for CASSEIGQGWRNTNTGELFF.

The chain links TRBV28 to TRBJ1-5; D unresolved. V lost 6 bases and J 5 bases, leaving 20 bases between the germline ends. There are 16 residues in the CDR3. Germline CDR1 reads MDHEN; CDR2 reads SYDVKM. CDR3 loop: CASSWAAGSADQPQHF. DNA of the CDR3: TGTGCCAGCAGCTGGGCGGCGGGGTCGGCGGATCAGCCCCAGCATTTT.

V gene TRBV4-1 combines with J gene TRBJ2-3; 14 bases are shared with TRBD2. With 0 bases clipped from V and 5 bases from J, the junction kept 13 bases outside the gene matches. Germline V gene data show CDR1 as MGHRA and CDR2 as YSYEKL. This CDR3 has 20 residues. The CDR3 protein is CASSQEKDGGLAGVRDTQYF. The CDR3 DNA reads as TGCGCCAGCAGCCAAGAGAAGGACGGGGGACTAGCGGGAGTTAGAGATACGCAGTATTTT.

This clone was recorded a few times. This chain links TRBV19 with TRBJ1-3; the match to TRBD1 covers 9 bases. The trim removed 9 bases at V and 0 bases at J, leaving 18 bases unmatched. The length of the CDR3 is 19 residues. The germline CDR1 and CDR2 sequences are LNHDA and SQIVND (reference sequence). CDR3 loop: CASKGRQGDSASSGNTIYF. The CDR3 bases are TGTGCCAGCAAAGGGAGACAGGGGGACTCCGCCAGCTCTGGAAACACCATATATTTT.

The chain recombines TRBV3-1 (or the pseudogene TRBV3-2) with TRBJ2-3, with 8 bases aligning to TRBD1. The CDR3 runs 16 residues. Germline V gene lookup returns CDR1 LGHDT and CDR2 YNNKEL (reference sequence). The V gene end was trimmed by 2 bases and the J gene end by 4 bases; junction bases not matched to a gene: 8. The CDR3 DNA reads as TGTGCCAGCAGCCAAAAGACAGGGGCATCTTCAGATACGCAGTATTTT. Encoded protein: CASSQKTGASSDTQYF.

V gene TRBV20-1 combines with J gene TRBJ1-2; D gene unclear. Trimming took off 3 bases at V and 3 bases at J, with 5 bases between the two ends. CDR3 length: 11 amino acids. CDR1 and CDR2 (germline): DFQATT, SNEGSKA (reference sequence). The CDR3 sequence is CSARRDYGYTF. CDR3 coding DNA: TGCAGTGCTAGGCGGGACTATGGCTACACCTTC.

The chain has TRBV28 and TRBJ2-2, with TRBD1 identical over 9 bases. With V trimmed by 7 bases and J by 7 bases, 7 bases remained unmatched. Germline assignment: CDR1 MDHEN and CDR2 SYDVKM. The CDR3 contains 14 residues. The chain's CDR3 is CASTRDRALGELFF. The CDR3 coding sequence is TGTGCCAGCACCCGGGACAGGGCTCTCGGGGAGCTGTTTTTT.